This TCR beta chain was observed in a study of monozygotic twins with inflammatory bowel disease. RNA in its total form was extracted from whole blood, and T cells were not sorted. For every sample, eight separate reactions were used to make cDNA. Nested amplification of TCRalpha and TCRbeta cDNA involved two PCRs of roughly 17 and 9 cycles. TCRdb processed the 5' RACE reads again and assigns one entry to each CDR3 protein, with no DNA. This listing includes 150,000 to 200,000 distinct CDR3 sequences. The CDR3 covers 15 residues. The germline V gene encodes CDR1 DFQATT and CDR2 SNEGSKA (reference sequence). In the case of this clonotype: Its matching antigen is unknown.

Study findings and constraints: TCRbeta inverse Simpson diversity was decreased in IBD patients versus healthy co-twins.

The TCR sequence derives from a human donor with ulcerative colitis or Crohn's disease, or a healthy co-twin of an affected twin (not recorded which). Sample: blood. The chain carries TRBV20-1 and TRBJ2-4; absent DNA, TCRdb's TRBD2 call cannot be checked. The CDR3 reads CSALTSGGAKNIQYF.